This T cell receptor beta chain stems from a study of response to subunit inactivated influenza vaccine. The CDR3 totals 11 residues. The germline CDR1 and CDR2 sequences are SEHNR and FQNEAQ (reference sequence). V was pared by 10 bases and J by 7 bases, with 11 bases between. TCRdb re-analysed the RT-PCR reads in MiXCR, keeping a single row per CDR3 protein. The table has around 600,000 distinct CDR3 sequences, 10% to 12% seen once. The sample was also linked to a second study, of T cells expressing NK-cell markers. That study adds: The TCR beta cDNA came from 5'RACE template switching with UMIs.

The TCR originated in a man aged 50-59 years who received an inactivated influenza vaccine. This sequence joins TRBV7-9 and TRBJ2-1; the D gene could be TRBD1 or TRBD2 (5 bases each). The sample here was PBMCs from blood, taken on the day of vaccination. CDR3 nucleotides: TGTGCCACGGGGCCCTCGAATGAGCAGTTCTTC. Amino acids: CATGPSNEQFF. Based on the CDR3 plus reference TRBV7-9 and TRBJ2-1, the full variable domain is DTGVSQNPRHKITKRGQNVTFRCDPISEHNRLYWYRQTLGQGPEFLTYFQNEAQLEKSRLLSDRFSAERPKGSFSTLEIQRTEQGDSAMYLCATGPSNEQFFGPGTRLTVL.